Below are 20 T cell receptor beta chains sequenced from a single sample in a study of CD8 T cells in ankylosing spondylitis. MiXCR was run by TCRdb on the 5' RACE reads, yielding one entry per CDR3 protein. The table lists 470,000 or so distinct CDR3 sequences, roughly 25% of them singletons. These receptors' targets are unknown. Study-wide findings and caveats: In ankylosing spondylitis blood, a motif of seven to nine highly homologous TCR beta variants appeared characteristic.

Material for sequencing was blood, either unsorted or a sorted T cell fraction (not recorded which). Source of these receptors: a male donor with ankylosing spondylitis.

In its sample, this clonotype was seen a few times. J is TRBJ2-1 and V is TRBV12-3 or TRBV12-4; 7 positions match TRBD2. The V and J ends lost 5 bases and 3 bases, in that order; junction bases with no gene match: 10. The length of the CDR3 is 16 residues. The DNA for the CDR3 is TGTGCCAGCAGTCCCCTGAGGGAGGGCCTCTACAATGAGCAGTTCTTC. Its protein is CASSPLREGLYNEQFF.

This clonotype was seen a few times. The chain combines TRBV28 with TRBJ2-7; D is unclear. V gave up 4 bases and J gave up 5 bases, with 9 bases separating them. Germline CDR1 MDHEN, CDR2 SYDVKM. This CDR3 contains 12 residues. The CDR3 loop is CASSSNRDEQYF. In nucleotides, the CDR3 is TGTGCCAGCAGTTCCAATAGAGACGAGCAGTACTTC.

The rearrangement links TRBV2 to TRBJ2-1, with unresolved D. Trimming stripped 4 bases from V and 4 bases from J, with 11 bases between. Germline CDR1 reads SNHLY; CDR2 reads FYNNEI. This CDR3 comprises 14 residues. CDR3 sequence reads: CASSAVMGYNEQFF. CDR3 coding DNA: TGTGCCAGCAGTGCGGTGATGGGTTACAATGAGCAGTTCTTC.

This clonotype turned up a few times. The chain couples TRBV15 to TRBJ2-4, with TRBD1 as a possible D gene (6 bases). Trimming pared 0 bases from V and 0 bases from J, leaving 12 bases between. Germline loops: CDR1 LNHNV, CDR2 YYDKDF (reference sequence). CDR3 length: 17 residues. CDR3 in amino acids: CATSRDRTDLAKNIQYF. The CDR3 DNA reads TGTGCCACCAGCAGAGACAGGACAGATCTAGCCAAAAACATTCAGTACTTC. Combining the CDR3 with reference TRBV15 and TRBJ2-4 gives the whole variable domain DAMVIQNPRYQVTQFGKPVTLSCSQTLNHNVMYWYQQKSSQAPKLLFHYYDKDFNNEADTPDNFQSRRPNTSFCFLDIRSPGLGDTAMYLCATSRDRTDLAKNIQYFGAGTRLSVL.

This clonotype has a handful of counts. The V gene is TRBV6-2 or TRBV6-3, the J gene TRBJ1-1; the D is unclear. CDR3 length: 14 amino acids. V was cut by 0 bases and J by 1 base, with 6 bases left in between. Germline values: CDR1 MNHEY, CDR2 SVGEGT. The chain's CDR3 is CASSYSAQNTEAFF. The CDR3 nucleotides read TGTGCCAGCAGTTACTCGGCCCAGAACACTGAAGCTTTCTTT.

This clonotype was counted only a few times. The CDR3 protein is CASRATGLAGADTQYF. The DNA of the CDR3 is TGTGCCAGCAGAGCGACCGGACTAGCGGGAGCAGATACGCAGTATTTT. The gene calls are TRBV12-3 or TRBV12-4 and TRBJ2-3; 13 positions match TRBD2. The CDR3 length is 16 residues. The V gene end was trimmed by 6 bases and the J gene end by 4 bases; junction bases not matched to a gene: 7.

In nucleotides, the CDR3 is TGTGCCAGCAGCCAAGAGTCCTCAAAGGGTCTCTACGAGCAGTACTTC. Translated, it gives CASSQESSKGLYEQYF. V is TRBV3-1 and J is TRBJ2-7; D is unclear. V was trimmed by 0 bases and J by 3 bases, leaving 15 bases between them. Germline V lookup: CDR1 LGHDT, CDR2 YNNKEL (reference sequence). The CDR3 is 16 residues long.

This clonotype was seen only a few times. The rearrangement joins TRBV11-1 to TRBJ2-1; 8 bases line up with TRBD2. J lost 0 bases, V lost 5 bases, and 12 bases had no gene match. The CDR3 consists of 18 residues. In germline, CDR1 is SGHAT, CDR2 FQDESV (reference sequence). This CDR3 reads CASSTSAGGQGSYNEQFF. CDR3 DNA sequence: TGTGCCAGCAGCACTTCTGCGGGAGGTCAGGGCTCCTACAATGAGCAGTTCTTC.

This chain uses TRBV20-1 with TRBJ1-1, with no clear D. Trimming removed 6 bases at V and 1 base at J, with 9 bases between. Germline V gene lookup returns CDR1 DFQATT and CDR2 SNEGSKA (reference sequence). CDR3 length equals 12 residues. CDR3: CSARDPNTEAFF. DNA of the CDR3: TGCAGTGCGAGGGATCCGAACACTGAAGCTTTCTTT.

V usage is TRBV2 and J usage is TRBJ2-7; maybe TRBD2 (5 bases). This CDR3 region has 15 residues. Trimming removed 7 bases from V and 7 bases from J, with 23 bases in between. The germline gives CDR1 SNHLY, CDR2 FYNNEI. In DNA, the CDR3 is TGTGCCAGCACAAGGACCCGAGACCGCGGAGGAGAGCAGTACTTC. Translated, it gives CASTRTRDRGGEQYF.

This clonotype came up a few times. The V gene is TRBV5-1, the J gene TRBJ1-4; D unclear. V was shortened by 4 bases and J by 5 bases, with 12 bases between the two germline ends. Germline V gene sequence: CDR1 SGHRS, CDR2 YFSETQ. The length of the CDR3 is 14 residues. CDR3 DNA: TGCGCCAGCAGCCCGGACCCATCAAATGAAAAACTGTTTTTT. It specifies CASSPDPSNEKLFF.

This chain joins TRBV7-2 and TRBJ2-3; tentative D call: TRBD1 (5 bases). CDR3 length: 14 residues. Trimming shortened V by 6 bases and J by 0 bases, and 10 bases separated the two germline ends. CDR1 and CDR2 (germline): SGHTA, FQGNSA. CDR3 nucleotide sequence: TGTGCCAGCAGACCAGGGTTTAGCACAGATACGCAGTATTTT. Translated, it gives CASRPGFSTDTQYF.

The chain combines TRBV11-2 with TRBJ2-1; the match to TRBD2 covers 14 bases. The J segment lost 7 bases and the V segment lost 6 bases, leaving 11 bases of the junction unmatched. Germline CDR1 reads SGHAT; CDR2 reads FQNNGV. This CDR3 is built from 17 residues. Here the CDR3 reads CASRPAGTSGRVNEQFF. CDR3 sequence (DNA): TGTGCCAGCAGACCAGCCGGGACTAGCGGGAGAGTAAATGAGCAGTTCTTC.

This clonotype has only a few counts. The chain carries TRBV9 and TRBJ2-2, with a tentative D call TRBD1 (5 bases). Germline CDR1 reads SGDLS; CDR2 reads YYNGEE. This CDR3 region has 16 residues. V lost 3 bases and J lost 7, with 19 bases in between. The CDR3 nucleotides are TGTGCCAGCAGCGCCATTCGGGCAGGGCTAGGCGGGGAGCTGTTTTTT. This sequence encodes CASSAIRAGLGGELFF.

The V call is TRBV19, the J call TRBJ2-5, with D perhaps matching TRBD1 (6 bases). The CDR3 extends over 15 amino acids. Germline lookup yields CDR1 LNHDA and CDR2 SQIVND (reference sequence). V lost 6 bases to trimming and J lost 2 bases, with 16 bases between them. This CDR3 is CASSPIGTQQETQYF. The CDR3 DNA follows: TGTGCCAGTAGCCCCATCGGGACACAACAAGAGACCCAGTACTTC. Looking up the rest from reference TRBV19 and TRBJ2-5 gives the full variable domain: DGGITQSPKYLFRKEGQNVTLSCEQNLNHDAMYWYRQDPGQGLRLIYYSQIVNDFQKGDIAEGYSVSREKKESFPLTVTSAQKNPTAFYLCASSPIGTQQETQYFGPGTRLLVL.

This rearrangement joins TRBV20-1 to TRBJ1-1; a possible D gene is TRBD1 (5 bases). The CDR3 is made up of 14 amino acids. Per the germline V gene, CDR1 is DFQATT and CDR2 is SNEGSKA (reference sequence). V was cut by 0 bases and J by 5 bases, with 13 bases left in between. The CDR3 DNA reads TGCAGTGCTAGAGATGTGCAGGGAGGGACTGAAGCTTTCTTT. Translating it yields CSARDVQGGTEAFF.

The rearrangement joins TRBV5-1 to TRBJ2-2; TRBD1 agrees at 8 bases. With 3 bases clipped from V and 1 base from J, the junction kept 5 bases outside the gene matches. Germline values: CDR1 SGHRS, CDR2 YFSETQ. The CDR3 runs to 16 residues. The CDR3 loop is CASSSLGQGNTGELFF. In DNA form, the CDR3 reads TGCGCCAGCAGCTCGTTAGGACAGGGGAACACCGGGGAGCTGTTTTTT.

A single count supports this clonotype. As DNA, the CDR3 is TGTGCCACCAGCAGAGACAGGGGTGTTGGAAACACCATATATTTT. This translates into CATSRDRGVGNTIYF. The rearrangement links TRBV15 to TRBJ1-3; TRBD1 might be the D (6 bases). The germline V gene encodes CDR1 LNHNV and CDR2 YYDKDF (reference sequence). This CDR3 has 15 residues. Deletions cut 0 bases from V and 3 bases from J, with 9 bases between.

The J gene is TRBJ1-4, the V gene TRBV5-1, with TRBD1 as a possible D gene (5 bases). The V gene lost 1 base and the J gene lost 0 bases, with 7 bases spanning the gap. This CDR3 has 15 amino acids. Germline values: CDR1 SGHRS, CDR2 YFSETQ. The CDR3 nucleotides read TGCGCCAGCAGCTTGAGGGGTGCAACTAATGAAAAACTGTTTTTT. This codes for CASSLRGATNEKLFF.

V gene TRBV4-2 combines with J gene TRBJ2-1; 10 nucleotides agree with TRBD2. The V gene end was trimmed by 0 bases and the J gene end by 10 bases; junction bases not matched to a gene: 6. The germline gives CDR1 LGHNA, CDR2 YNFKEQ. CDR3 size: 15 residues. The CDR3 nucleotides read TGTGCCAGCAGCCAAGAGCTAGCGGGAGCACGGGAGCAGTTCTTC. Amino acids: CASSQELAGAREQFF.